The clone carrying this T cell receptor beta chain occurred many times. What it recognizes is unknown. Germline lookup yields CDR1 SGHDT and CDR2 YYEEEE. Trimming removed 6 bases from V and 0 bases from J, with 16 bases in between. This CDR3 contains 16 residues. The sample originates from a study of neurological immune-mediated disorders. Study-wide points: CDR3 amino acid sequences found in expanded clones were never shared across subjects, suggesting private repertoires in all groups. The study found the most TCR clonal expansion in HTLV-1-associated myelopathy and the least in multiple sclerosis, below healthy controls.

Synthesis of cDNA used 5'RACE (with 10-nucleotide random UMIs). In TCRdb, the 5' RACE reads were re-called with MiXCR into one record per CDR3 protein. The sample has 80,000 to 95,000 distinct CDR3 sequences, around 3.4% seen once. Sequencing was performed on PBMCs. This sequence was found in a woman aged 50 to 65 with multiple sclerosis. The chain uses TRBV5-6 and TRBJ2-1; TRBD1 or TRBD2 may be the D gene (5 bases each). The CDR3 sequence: CASTELGEFSYNEQFF. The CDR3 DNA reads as TGTGCCAGCACCGAATTGGGGGAGTTCTCCTACAATGAGCAGTTCTTC. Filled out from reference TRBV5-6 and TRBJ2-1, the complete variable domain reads DAGVTQSPTHLIKTRGQQVTLRCSPKSGHDTVSWYQQALGQGPQFIFQYYEEEERQRGNFPDRFSGHQFPNYSSELNVNALLLGDSALYLCASTELGEFSYNEQFFGPGTRLTVL.